This T cell receptor beta chain originates from a study of blood T cell repertoires in COVID-19. Study overall: T cells, B-cell-depleted T cells, or PBMCs provided the cDNA or gDNA that served as material.

The method was immunoSEQ multiplex PCR; TCRdb's version includes in-frame clones alone and lacks a portion of them. The sample includes about 230,000 clones, over 65% of them seen just once. This clone has a handful of counts. With 0 bases clipped from V and 10 bases from J, the junction kept 8 bases outside the gene matches. The CDR3 totals 15 residues. The germline gives CDR1 GTSNPN, CDR2 SVGIG (reference sequence). The material sequenced was peripheral blood. The chain uses TRBV30 and TRBJ1-6, with 8 bases aligning to TRBD1. This receptor was identified in a woman aged 70-85 years with active or convalescent COVID-19. CDR3 sequence (DNA): TGTGCCTGGAGTGTAGGGTCAGGGGGCGGATCACCCCTCCACTTT. This translates into CAWSVGSGGGSPLHF.